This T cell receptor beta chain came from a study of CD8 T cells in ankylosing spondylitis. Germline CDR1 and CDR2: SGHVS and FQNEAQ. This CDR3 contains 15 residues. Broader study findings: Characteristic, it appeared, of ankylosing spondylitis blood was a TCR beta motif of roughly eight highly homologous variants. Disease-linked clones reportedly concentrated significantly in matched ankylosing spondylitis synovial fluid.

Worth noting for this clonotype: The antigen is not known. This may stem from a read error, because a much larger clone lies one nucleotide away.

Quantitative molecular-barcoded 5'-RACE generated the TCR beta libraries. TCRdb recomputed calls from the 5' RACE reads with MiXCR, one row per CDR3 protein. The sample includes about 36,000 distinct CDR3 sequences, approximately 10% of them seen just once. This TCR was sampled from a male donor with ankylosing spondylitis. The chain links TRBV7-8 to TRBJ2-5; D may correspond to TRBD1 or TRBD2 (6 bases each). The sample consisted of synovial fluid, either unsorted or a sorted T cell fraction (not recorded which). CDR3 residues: CDSSLGWGAKETQYF. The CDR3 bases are TGTGACAGCAGCTTAGGTTGGGGGGCAAAAGAGACCCAGTACTTC.